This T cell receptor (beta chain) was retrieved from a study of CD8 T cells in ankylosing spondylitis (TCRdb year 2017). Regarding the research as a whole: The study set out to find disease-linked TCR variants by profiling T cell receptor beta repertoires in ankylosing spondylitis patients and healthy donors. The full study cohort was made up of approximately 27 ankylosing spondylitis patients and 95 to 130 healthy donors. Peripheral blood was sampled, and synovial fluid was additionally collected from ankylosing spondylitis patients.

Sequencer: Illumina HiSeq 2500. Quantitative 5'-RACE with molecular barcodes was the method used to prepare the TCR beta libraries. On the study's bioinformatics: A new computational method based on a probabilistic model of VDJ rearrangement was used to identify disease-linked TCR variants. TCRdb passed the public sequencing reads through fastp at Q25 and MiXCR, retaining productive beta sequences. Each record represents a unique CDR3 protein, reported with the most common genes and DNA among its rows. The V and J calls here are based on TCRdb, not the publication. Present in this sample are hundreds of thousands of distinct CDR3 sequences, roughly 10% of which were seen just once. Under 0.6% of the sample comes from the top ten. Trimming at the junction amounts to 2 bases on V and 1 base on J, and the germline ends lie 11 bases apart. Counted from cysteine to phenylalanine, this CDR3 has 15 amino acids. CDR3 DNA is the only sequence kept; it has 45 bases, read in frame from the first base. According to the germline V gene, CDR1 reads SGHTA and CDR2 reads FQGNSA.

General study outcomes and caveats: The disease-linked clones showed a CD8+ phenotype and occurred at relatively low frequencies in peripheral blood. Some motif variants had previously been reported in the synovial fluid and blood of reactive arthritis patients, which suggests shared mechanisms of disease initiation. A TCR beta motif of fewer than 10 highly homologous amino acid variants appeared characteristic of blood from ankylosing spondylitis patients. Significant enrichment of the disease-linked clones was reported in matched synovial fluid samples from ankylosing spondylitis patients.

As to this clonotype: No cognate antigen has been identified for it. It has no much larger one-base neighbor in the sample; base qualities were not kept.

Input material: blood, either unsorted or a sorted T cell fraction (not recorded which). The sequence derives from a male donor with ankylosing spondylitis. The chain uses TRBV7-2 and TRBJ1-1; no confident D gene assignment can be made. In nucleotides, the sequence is TGTGCCAGCAGCTTATCACGAGAGAGGAACACTGAAGCTTTCTTT. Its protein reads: CASSLSRERNTEAFF.